This TCR beta chain was captured in a study of T cell repertoires in cytomegalovirus infection. Study findings and constraints: Across the ex vivo response, the dominant clonotypes were HLA-C-restricted CMV-specific TCR beta clonotypes. Pooled public TCR beta family frequency picked out CMV carriers with the relevant HLA.

TCRdb fed the reads into MiXCR, producing one record per CDR3 protein. The table has 380,000 or so distinct CDR3 sequences, approximately 35% seen once. Deletions cut 4 bases from V and 1 base from J, with 10 bases between. The CDR3 totals 15 residues. Germline CDR1 is SGHAT and CDR2 is FQNNGV. Ten or more counts support this clonotype. Its cognate antigen is unknown. The chain couples TRBV11-2 to TRBJ2-2; D might be TRBD1 (6 bases). The sequenced sample was cultured PBMCs, obtained from culture after CMV antigen stimulation. The sequence came from a human donor in good health (CMV status not recorded). Some clones in this sample may be carry-over from other donors' samples. CDR3 DNA sequence: TGTGCCAGCAGCTATCGGGACAAGAACACCGGGGAGCTGTTTTTT. This translates into CASSYRDKNTGELFF.